Shown below are 31 T cell receptor beta chains from a single sample sequenced in a study of blood T cell repertoires in COVID-19. Here immunoSEQ multiplex PCR was the method, and the copy in TCRdb shows in-frame clones only, minus some. The table has approximately 110,000 clones, approximately 81% seen once. Sequenced: peripheral blood. The source of these receptors is a man aged 45-65 years with acute or convalescent COVID-19.

The gene calls are TRBV12-5 and TRBJ2-3, with D possibly matching TRBD2 (6 bases). V was trimmed by 5 bases and J by 9 bases, leaving 18 bases between them. This CDR3 is built from 14 residues. From germline, CDR1 is LGHNT and CDR2 FRNRAP. The CDR3 nucleotides read TGTGCTAGTGGTAGCTTGAGCTCGGGGGTCACGCAGTATTTT. As protein: CASGSLSSGVTQYF.

The rearrangement uses TRBV2 and TRBJ2-7, with 13 positions matching TRBD2. CDR3 length equals 18 residues. V lost 6 bases and J lost 0; bases outside the gene matches: 11. Per germline, CDR1 SNHLY and CDR2 FYNNEI. CDR3 residues: CASRGAGLAGRYSYEQYF. The CDR3 DNA is TGTGCCAGCAGAGGGGCGGGACTAGCGGGGCGTTACTCCTACGAGCAGTACTTC.

This sequence joins TRBV29-1 and TRBJ1-2; D not resolved. This CDR3 region has 13 residues. Germline V gene data show CDR1 as SQVTM and CDR2 as ANQGSEA. Trimming took off 6 bases at V and 1 base at J, with 12 bases between the two ends. In nucleotides, the CDR3 is TGCAGCGTCCAGTGGGCCCATAACTATGGCTACACCTTC. It is translated as CSVQWAHNYGYTF. The variable domain in full, with the rest retrieved from reference TRBV29-1 and TRBJ1-2, is SAVISQKPSRDICQRGTSLTIQCQVDSQVTMMFWYRQQPGQSLTLIATANQGSEATYESGFVIDKFPISRPNLTFSTLTVSNMSPEDSSIYLCSVQWAHNYGYTFGSGTRLTVV.

The chain carries TRBV2 and TRBJ2-5; TRBD2 matches at 7 bases. Germline V gives CDR1 SNHLY, CDR2 FYNNEI. The CDR3 is made up of 16 amino acids. With 1 base clipped from V and 3 bases from J, the junction kept 8 bases outside the gene matches. In DNA, the CDR3 is TGTGCCAGCAGTGAAGAGGCGGCGAGCGGGGAAGAGACCCAGTACTTC. It codes for CASSEEAASGEETQYF.

V and J are TRBV5-1 and TRBJ2-7; 9 nucleotides match TRBD1. Per germline, CDR1 SGHRS and CDR2 YFSETQ. The V and J ends lost 0 bases and 7 bases, in that order; junction bases with no gene match: 11. This CDR3 region has 16 residues. The CDR3 loop is CASSLAPPGQGLEQYF. CDR3 bases: TGCGCCAGCAGCTTGGCCCCCCCGGGACAGGGCTTGGAGCAGTACTTC.

V gene TRBV2 combines with J gene TRBJ2-2; no clear D. The CDR3 is 13 residues long. Germline CDR1 SNHLY, CDR2 FYNNEI. The germline V and J ends were trimmed by 6 bases and 6 bases, with 11 bases remaining between them. CDR3 nucleotides: TGTGCCAGCAGGAAGCTAACCTCCGGGGAGCTGTTTTTT. It translates to CASRKLTSGELFF.

The V and J genes are TRBV4-1 and TRBJ1-5; TRBD1 agrees at 9 bases. The V and J ends lost 8 bases and 9 bases, in that order; junction bases with no gene match: 11. This CDR3 is built from 14 residues. Looked up from germline, CDR1 is MGHRA and CDR2 is YSYEKL. In DNA, the CDR3 is TGCGCCAGCGGCTCTTCCTCGACAGGGGGGCCCCAGCATTTT. Encoded protein: CASGSSSTGGPQHF.

The rearrangement joins TRBV5-4 to TRBJ1-1; D unclear. Looked up from germline, CDR1 is SGHNT and CDR2 is YYREEE (reference sequence). This CDR3 comprises 13 residues. The V and J ends lost 5 bases and 5 bases respectively, with 13 bases between them. The CDR3 nucleotides read TGTGCCAGCAGTTTTGTGCAGCGGACTGAAGCTTTCTTT. Protein: CASSFVQRTEAFF.

This clone was picked up one time. The rearrangement links TRBV6-6 to TRBJ2-7; a weak D match, TRBD1 (7 bases). The V gene lost 6 bases and the J gene lost 8 bases, with 17 bases spanning the gap. The germline V gene has CDR1 MNHNY and CDR2 SVGAGI (reference sequence). The CDR3 runs 13 residues. The CDR3 sequence is CASRSRRDSQQYF. In DNA, the CDR3 is TGTGCCAGCAGGTCCCGGAGGGACAGTCAGCAGTACTTC.

This clone has more than one count but fewer than ten. The CDR3 reads CAWNRQLDEQYF. Written as DNA, the CDR3 is TGTGCCTGGAACCGACAGTTAGACGAGCAGTACTTC. This sequence joins TRBV30 and TRBJ2-7, with a weak D call TRBD1 (5 bases). The CDR3 runs to 12 residues. Looked up from germline, CDR1 is GTSNPN and CDR2 is SVGIG (reference sequence). Trimming took off 4 bases at V and 5 bases at J, with 12 bases between the two ends.

Only one count was recorded for this clone. The chain recombines TRBV2 with TRBJ2-3, with 8 bases matching TRBD2. The V and J ends lost 5 bases and 6 bases, in that order; junction bases with no gene match: 7. The CDR3 has 14 amino acids. Germline values: CDR1 SNHLY, CDR2 FYNNEI. The CDR3 DNA is TGTGCCAGCAGTAGCAGGCGGGGGGTGGATACGCAGTATTTT. This sequence encodes CASSSRRGVDTQYF. The variable domain in full, with the rest retrieved from reference TRBV2 and TRBJ2-3, is EPEVTQTPSHQVTQMGQEVILRCVPISNHLYFYWYRQILGQKVEFLVSFYNNEISEKSEIFDDQFSVERPDGSNFTLKIRSTKLEDSAMYFCASSSRRGVDTQYFGPGTRLTVL.

V usage is TRBV9 and J usage is TRBJ2-1; 7 bases are a match to TRBD1. This CDR3 spans 13 amino acids. Per germline, CDR1 SGDLS and CDR2 YYNGEE. V trimming: 4 bases; J trimming: 10 bases; junction bases outside the gene matches: 8. CDR3 DNA sequence: TGTGCCAGCAGCCAACAGGGGACCGGCGAGCAGTTCTTC. The encoded protein is CASSQQGTGEQFF.

The CDR3 loop reads CASSSRQGRGQPQHF. CDR3 nucleotides: TGTGCCAGTAGTAGCCGACAGGGGAGAGGTCAGCCCCAGCATTTT. The gene calls are TRBV19 and TRBJ1-5; 8 bases are a match to TRBD1. V trimming: 4 bases; J trimming: 6 bases; junction bases outside the gene matches: 8. This CDR3 comprises 15 residues. Looked up from germline, CDR1 is LNHDA and CDR2 is SQIVND (reference sequence).

The chain employs TRBV5-4 and TRBJ2-2, with 11 positions matching TRBD1. The CDR3 extends over 17 amino acids. Germline trimming cut 4 bases from V and 2 bases from J; bases unmatched to any gene: 7. From germline, CDR1 is SGHNT and CDR2 YYREEE (reference sequence). This CDR3 is CASSPDRGRHNTGELFF. DNA for the CDR3: TGTGCCAGCAGCCCGGACAGGGGGCGACACAACACCGGGGAGCTGTTTTTT.

The table lists this clone with a few counts. J is TRBJ2-7 and V is TRBV11-2; TRBD1 agrees at 7 bases. J was trimmed by 4 bases and V by 2 bases; bases with no gene match: 11. Germline-derived CDR1 and CDR2 are SGHAT and FQNNGV. This CDR3 is built from 16 residues. The CDR3: CASSLYGLTGWYEQYF. DNA for the CDR3: TGTGCCAGCAGCTTATATGGGTTGACAGGGTGGTACGAGCAGTACTTC.

This chain links TRBV30 with TRBJ2-1; D remains unclear. Germline CDR1 GTSNPN, CDR2 SVGIG (reference sequence). CDR3 length equals 15 residues. V was pared by 0 bases and J by 2 bases, with 11 bases between. This CDR3 is CAWSVFGSAYNEQFF. DNA of the CDR3: TGTGCCTGGAGTGTATTCGGAAGCGCCTACAATGAGCAGTTCTTC.

The chain employs TRBV19 and TRBJ1-4; the match to TRBD1 covers 10 bases. The CDR3 covers 16 residues. V shed 5 bases, J shed 3 bases, and the junction held 6 bases outside the gene matches. The germline CDR1 and CDR2 sequences are LNHDA and SQIVND (reference sequence). Here the CDR3 DNA reads TGTGCCAGTAGTTCGGGACAGGGGTTCGCTAATGAAAAACTGTTTTTT. Translated: CASSSGQGFANEKLFF.

This clone was counted a single time. The chain combines TRBV30 with TRBJ1-2, with D uncertain. The CDR3 covers 12 residues. Germline V CDR1 and CDR2: GTSNPN, SVGIG (reference sequence). V dropped 0 bases and J dropped 12 bases, with 14 bases sitting between them. This CDR3 is CAWSVQNPPNTF. The CDR3 bases are TGTGCCTGGAGTGTACAAAACCCTCCGAACACCTTC.

This chain links TRBV4-2 with TRBJ2-7; perhaps TRBD2 as D (5 bases). Trimming removed 1 base from V and 0 bases from J, with 7 bases in between. CDR3 length: 14 residues. Germline V lookup: CDR1 LGHNA, CDR2 YNFKEQ. CDR3 residues: CASSQVGDSYEQYF. DNA of the CDR3: TGTGCCAGCAGCCAAGTCGGGGACTCCTACGAGCAGTACTTC.

The V and J genes are TRBV5-6 and TRBJ2-1, with 9 nucleotides matching TRBD1. In germline, CDR1 is SGHDT, CDR2 YYEEEE. There are 17 residues in the CDR3. The J segment lost 3 bases and the V segment lost 0 bases, leaving 7 bases of the junction unmatched. CDR3 DNA: TGTGCCAGCAGCTTGGGGCCGGGACAGGGTTACTACAATGAGCAGTTCTTC. It specifies CASSLGPGQGYYNEQFF. Supplemented by reference TRBV5-6 and TRBJ2-1, the full variable domain reads DAGVTQSPTHLIKTRGQQVTLRCSPKSGHDTVSWYQQALGQGPQFIFQYYEEEERQRGNFPDRFSGHQFPNYSSELNVNALLLGDSALYLCASSLGPGQGYYNEQFFGPGTRLTVL.

This clone was seen only once. The rearrangement links TRBV5-1 to TRBJ1-4; TRBD1 is a possible D gene (5 bases). Per the germline V gene, CDR1 is SGHRS and CDR2 is YFSETQ. The CDR3 has 16 residues. V was shortened by 6 bases and J by 4 bases, with 19 bases between the two germline ends. The CDR3 loop reads CASTEAGQNFNEKLFF. The CDR3 DNA is TGCGCCAGCACCGAGGCAGGGCAAAACTTTAATGAAAAACTGTTTTTT.

CDR3 sequence reads: CASSTGVFTDTQYF. CDR3 DNA: TGTGCCAGCAGCACAGGGGTGTTCACAGATACGCAGTATTTT. The chain links TRBV9 to TRBJ2-3; 7 bases are shared with TRBD1. This CDR3 is 14 amino acids long. Germline V CDR1 and CDR2: SGDLS, YYNGEE. Trimming took 4 bases from V and 2 from J; bases not matched to a gene: 4.

The gene calls are TRBV2 and TRBJ2-3, with D perhaps matching TRBD1 (5 bases). The germline CDR1 and CDR2 sequences are SNHLY and FYNNEI. The ends were cut back, 4 bases at V and 0 bases at J, with 20 bases in the middle. The length of the CDR3 is 18 residues. This CDR3 reads CASSVSDSDRVSTDTQYF. CDR3 coding DNA: TGTGCCAGCAGTGTCAGTGATTCAGACAGAGTTAGCACAGATACGCAGTATTTT.

The chain joins TRBV24-1 to TRBJ2-5, with TRBD2 matching over 7 bases. V gave up 7 bases and J gave up 7 bases; unmatched junction bases: 8. The CDR3 has 13 residues. The germline gives CDR1 KGHDR, CDR2 SFDVKD. Here the CDR3 DNA reads TGTGCCACCAGATCTGGCGGGGAGGGGACCCAGTACTTC. It specifies CATRSGGEGTQYF.

This clone appeared a single time. J is TRBJ1-6 and V is TRBV7-9, with 8 bases fitting TRBD1. V was pared by 5 bases and J by 9 bases, with 3 bases of the junction left unmatched. The CDR3 is 13 residues long. Germline CDR1 reads SEHNR; CDR2 reads FQNEAQ (reference sequence). CDR3 nucleotide sequence: TGTGCCAGCAGCCAGGGGGCCGGTTCACCCCTCCACTTT. This codes for CASSQGAGSPLHF.

The chain has TRBV6-5 and TRBJ1-2; 7 bases agree with TRBD1. Germline V gene lookup returns CDR1 MNHEY and CDR2 SVGAGI. Unmatched junction bases numbered 10, after V lost 8 bases and J lost 4 bases. CDR3 length: 14 amino acids. This chain's CDR3 is CASRDPTGSYGYTF. For the CDR3, the DNA is TGTGCCAGCCGAGACCCGACAGGGTCCTATGGCTACACCTTC.

V usage is TRBV24-1 and J usage is TRBJ1-1; D perhaps matches TRBD1 (6 bases). The CDR3 consists of 17 residues. Germline lookup yields CDR1 KGHDR and CDR2 SFDVKD. Trimming left V 3 bases short and J 0 bases short, with 16 bases between. The CDR3 is CATSDPMRDKLNTEAFF. CDR3 bases: TGTGCCACCAGTGATCCCATGAGGGACAAATTGAACACTGAAGCTTTCTTT.

The chain employs TRBV19 and TRBJ1-5; D might be TRBD1 (5 bases). Trimming left V 6 bases short and J 4 bases short, with 25 bases between. This CDR3 region has 18 residues. Per germline, CDR1 LNHDA and CDR2 SQIVND (reference sequence). DNA of the CDR3: TGTGCCAGTAGGCCTGTTACAGGAGGGGAAGGTTGGAATCAGCCCCAGCATTTT. Its protein is CASRPVTGGEGWNQPQHF.

This sequence joins TRBV19 and TRBJ1-4; 9 positions agree with TRBD1. After removal of 4 bases from V and 8 bases from J, the junction contained 8 bases not matched to a gene. The germline gives CDR1 LNHDA, CDR2 SQIVND (reference sequence). CDR3 length: 15 amino acids. CDR3 bases: TGTGCCAGTAGTACGCCCGGGACAGGGCTCGAAAAACTGTTTTTT. It codes for CASSTPGTGLEKLFF.

The rearrangement links TRBV4-2 to TRBJ2-3; 11 nucleotides match TRBD2. Trimming took 1 base from V and 8 from J; bases not matched to a gene: 5. The CDR3 runs to 15 residues. Germline V lookup: CDR1 LGHNA, CDR2 YNFKEQ. Here the CDR3 DNA reads TGTGCCAGCAGCCAAGTTGCACTAGCGGGGGTTACGCAGTATTTT. It yields the protein CASSQVALAGVTQYF.

This chain connects TRBV7-2 to TRBJ1-1; possible D gene TRBD1, 5 bases. The CDR3 has 14 residues. The ends were cut back, 7 bases at V and 4 bases at J, with 16 bases in the middle. The V gene's germline CDR1 is SGHTA and CDR2 FQGNSA. DNA for the CDR3: TGTGCCAGCAACCCGGGCCTCGGGGGCACTGAAGCTTTCTTT. Translated: CASNPGLGGTEAFF.